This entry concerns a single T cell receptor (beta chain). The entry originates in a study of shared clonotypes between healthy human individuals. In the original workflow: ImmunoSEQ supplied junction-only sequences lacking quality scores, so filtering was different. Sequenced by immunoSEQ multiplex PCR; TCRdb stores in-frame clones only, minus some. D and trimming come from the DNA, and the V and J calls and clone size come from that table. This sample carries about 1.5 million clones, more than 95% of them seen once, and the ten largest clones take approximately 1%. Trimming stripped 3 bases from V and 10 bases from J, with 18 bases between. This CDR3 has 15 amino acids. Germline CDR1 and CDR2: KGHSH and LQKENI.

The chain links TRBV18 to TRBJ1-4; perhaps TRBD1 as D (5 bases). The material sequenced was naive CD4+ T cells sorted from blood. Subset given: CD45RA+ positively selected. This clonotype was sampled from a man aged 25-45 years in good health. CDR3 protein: CASSPNDSGLGKLFF. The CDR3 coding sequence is TGTGCCAGCTCACCGAACGATTCAGGGCTCGGAAAACTGTTTTTT.